This T cell receptor (beta chain) is drawn from a study of blood T cell repertoires in COVID-19. Study in general: T cells, B-cell-depleted T cells, or PBMCs provided the cDNA or gDNA that served as material.

The CDR3 runs 14 residues. In germline, CDR1 is LGHNA, CDR2 YSLEER. After removal of 4 bases from V and 0 bases from J, the junction contained 3 bases not matched to a gene. Using immunoSEQ multiplex PCR, the repertoire was profiled, and TCRdb retains in-frame clones only, with some absent. Among 350,000 to 500,000 clones listed, around nine tenths were seen once. In assigning cohorts, the study relied on participant-reported clinical history. Sequenced input: PBMCs or T cells enriched from blood (not recorded which). This clonotype was obtained from a woman younger than 30 who had been exposed to COVID-19. The rearrangement joins TRBV4-3 to TRBJ2-7; 7 positions match TRBD1. The chain's CDR3 is CASSPDRSSYEQYF. CDR3 nucleotides: TGCGCCAGCAGCCCGGACAGGTCCTCCTACGAGCAGTACTTC.